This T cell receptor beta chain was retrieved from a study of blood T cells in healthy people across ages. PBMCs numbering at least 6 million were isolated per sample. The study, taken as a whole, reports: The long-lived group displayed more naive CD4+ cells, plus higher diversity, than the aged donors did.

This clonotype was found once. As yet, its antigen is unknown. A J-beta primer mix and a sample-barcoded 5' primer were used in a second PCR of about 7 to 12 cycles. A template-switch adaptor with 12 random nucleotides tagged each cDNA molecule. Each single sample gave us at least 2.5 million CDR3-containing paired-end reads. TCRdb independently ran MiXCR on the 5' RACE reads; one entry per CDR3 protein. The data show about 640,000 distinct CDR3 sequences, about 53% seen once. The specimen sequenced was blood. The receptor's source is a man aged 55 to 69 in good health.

The CDR3 DNA sequence: TGCAGTGCTAGAGATCCCCTTAGGCTAGCGGGGGGCTGGGAGCAGTTCTTC. Protein sequence: CSARDPLRLAGGWEQFF. The chain has TRBV20-1 and TRBJ2-1, with 11 bases matching TRBD2. The CDR3 spans 17 residues. Germline V gene lookup returns CDR1 DFQATT and CDR2 SNEGSKA (reference sequence). Trimming at V came to 0 bases and at J to 10 bases, leaving 14 bases not matched to a gene.